This TCR beta chain was sequenced in a study of blood T cell repertoires in COVID-19 (TCRdb year 2020). In the study overall: Collaborator samples came from the United States, Italy and Spain and covered acute and convalescent phases of COVID-19. The material from the prospective study consisted of cDNA or gDNA derived from T cells, B-cell-depleted T cells, or PBMCs. HLA class I and class II types, where available, came from metadata supplied by the sample provider rather than from assay-based typing. Sample metadata almost always included a de-identified subject ID, COVID-19 status, age in years and sex. Deeply sampled blood TCRbeta repertoires from subjects exposed to, actively infected with, or recovered from COVID-19 were included in the dataset. A freely available public database, intended as a resource for researchers studying the immune response to SARS-CoV-2, is where the repertoires were released. The samples were drawn from the first 160 participants of the ongoing ImmuneRACE study and from about 1,200 subjects provided by 6 global collaborators.

From cysteine to phenylalanine, the CDR3 is 17 amino acids long. CDR3 DNA is the only sequence kept; it has 51 bases, read in frame from the first base. A second Seattle source provided samples from volunteer blood donors who had recovered from COVID-19. Each collaborating institution followed its own protocols to collect whole blood in K2EDTA tubes. Collaborator samples were shipped for TCRbeta analysis as frozen whole blood, isolated PBMCs, or DNA extracted from either sample type. What the work shows at the level of the full study, not this receptor alone: How much clinical and demographic metadata was included differed by source and by participant, and the metadata was provided uncurated.

This clone came up once. This receptor's antigen is unknown. One base away there is no much larger clone; base qualities are not given. The immunoSEQ Assay, a bias-controlled multiplex PCR, was used to amplify TCRbeta CDR3 regions from genomic DNA. Regarding the original processing steps: The number of nucleated cells in each sample was estimated from the amplification of reference gene primers within the assay. To quantify the absolute abundance of each unique TCRbeta CDR3 rearrangement, sequence reads were collapsed and filtered. For each sample, productive Simpson clonality was calculated as the square root of Simpson's diversity index over productive rearrangements. The immuneACCESS repertoire file appears here via TCRdb, limited to in-frame rearrangements. These files lack a portion of the clones; in checked studies, under half of the deficit traces to unresolved V genes, and the cause of the others is not known. V and J calls plus clone size are reproduced from that table; the DNA served to infer D and trimming. The sample table shows more than 150,000 clones, and roughly 80% are seen once. Approximately 15% of the sample is held by the ten biggest clonotypes.

This sequence originates from a middle-aged man who had recovered from COVID-19. Sequencing used peripheral blood. The sequence links TRBV21-1 to TRBJ1-6; the table's D call, TRBD1, has no DNA check behind it. TRBV21-1 has pseudogene status. The DNA sequence is as follows: TGTGCCAGCAGCAAAGCTACAGACAGTCTAGAAAATTCACCCCTCCACTTT. It codes for CASSKATDSLENSPLHF.